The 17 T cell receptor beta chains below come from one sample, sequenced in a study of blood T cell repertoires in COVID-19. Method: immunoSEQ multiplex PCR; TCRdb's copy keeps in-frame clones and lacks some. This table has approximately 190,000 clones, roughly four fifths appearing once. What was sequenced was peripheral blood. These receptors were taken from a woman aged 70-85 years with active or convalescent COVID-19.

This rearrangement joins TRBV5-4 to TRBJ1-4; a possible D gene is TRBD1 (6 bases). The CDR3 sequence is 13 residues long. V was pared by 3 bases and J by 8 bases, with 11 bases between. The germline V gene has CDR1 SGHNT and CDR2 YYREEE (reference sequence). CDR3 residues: CASSYRTEEKLFF. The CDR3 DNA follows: TGTGCCAGCAGCTACCGGACAGAGGAAAAACTGTTTTTT.

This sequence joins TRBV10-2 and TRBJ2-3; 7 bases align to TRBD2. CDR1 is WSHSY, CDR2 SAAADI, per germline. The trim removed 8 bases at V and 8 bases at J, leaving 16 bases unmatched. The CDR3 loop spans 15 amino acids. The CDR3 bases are TGCGCCAGCGTAGACGGCGGTCCGTGGGAGGGTACGCAGTATTTT. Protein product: CASVDGGPWEGTQYF.

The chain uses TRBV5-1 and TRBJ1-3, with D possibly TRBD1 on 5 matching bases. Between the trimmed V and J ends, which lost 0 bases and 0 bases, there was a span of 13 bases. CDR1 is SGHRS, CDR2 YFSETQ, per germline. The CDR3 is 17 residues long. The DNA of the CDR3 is TGCGCCAGCAGCTTGGGGCCTACAGGAAGCTCTGGAAACACCATATATTTT. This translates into CASSLGPTGSSGNTIYF.

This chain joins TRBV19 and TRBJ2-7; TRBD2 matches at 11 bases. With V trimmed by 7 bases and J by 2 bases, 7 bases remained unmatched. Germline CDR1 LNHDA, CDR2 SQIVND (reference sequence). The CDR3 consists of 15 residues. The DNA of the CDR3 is TGTGCCAGTAACCCGGGACTAGCGGCCCCCTACGAGCAGTACTTC. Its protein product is CASNPGLAAPYEQYF.

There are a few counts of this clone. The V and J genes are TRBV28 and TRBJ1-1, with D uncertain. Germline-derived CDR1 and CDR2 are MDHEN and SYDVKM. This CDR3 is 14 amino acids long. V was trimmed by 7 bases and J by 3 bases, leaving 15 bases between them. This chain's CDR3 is CASTQSAIDTEAFF. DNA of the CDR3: TGTGCCAGCACACAGTCAGCCATAGACACTGAAGCTTTCTTT.

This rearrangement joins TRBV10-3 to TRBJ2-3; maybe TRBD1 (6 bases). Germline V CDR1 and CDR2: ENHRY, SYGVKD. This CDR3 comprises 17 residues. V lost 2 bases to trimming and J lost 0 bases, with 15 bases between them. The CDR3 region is CAISEGSGVTSTDTQYF. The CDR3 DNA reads TGTGCCATCAGTGAGGGGTCAGGGGTGACCAGCACAGATACGCAGTATTTT.

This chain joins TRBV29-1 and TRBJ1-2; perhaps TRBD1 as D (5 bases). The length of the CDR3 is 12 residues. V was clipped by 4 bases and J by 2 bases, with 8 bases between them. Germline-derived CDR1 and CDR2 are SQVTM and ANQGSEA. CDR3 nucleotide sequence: TGCAGCGTTGTCAACAGGAACTATGGCTACACCTTC. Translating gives CSVVNRNYGYTF.

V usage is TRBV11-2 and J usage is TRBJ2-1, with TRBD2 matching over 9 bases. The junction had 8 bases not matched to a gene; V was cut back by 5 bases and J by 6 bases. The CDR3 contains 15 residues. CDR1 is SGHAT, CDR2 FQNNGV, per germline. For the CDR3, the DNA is TGTGCCAGCAGCCTTAGCGGGAGTACAGTCAATGAGCAGTTCTTC. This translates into CASSLSGSTVNEQFF.

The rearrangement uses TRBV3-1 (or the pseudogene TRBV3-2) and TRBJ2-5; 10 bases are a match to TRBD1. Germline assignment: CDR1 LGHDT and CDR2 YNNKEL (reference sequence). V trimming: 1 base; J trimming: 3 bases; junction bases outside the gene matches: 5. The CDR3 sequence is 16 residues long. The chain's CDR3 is CASSQGGGTGEETQYF. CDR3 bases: TGTGCCAGCAGCCAAGGTGGCGGGACAGGGGAAGAGACCCAGTACTTC.

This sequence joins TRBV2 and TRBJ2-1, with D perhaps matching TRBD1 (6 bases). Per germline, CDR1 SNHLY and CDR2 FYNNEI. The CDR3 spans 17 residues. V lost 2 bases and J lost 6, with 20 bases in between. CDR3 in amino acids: CASSEYGQGPLGNEQFF. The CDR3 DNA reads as TGTGCCAGCAGTGAATATGGGCAGGGGCCTTTGGGCAATGAGCAGTTCTTC.

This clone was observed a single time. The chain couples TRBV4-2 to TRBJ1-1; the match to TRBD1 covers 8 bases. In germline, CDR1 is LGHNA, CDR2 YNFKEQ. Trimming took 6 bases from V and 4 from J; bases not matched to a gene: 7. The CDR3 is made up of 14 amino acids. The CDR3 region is CASRPGTGGTEAFF. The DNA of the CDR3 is TGTGCCAGCAGGCCCGGGACAGGAGGCACTGAAGCTTTCTTT.

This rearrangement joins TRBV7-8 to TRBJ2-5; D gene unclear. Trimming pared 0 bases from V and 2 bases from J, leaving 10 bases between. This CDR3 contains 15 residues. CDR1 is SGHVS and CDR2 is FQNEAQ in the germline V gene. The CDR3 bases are TGTGCCAGCAGCTTAGCCTTGATCGGTCAAGAGACCCAGTACTTC. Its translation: CASSLALIGQETQYF.

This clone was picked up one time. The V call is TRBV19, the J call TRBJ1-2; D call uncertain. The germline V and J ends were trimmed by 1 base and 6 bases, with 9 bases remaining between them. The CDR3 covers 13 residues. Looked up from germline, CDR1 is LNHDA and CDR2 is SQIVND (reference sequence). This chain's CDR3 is CASSIGQVDGYTF. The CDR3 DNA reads TGTGCCAGTAGTATAGGGCAGGTGGATGGCTACACCTTC. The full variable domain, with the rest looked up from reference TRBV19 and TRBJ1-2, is DGGITQSPKYLFRKEGQNVTLSCEQNLNHDAMYWYRQDPGQGLRLIYYSQIVNDFQKGDIAEGYSVSREKKESFPLTVTSAQKNPTAFYLCASSIGQVDGYTFGSGTRLTVV.

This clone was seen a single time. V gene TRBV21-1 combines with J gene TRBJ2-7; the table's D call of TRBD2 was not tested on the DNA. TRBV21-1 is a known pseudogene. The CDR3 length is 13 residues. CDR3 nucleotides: TGTGCCAGCAGCAGAGAGCGCTCCTACGAGCAGTACTTC. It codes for CASSRERSYEQYF.

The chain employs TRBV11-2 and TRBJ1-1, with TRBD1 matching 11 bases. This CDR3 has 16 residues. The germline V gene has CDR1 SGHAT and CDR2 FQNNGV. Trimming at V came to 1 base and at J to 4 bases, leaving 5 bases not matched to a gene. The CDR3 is CASSLGAGTGGTEAFF. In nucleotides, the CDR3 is TGTGCCAGCAGCTTAGGGGCCGGGACAGGGGGCACTGAAGCTTTCTTT.

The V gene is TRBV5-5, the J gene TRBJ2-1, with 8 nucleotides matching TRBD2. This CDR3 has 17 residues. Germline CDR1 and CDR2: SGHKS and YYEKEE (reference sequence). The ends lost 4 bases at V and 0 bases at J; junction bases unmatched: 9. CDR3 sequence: CASSARTSGNSYNEQFF. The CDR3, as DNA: TGTGCCAGCAGCGCGAGAACTAGCGGAAACTCCTACAATGAGCAGTTCTTC.

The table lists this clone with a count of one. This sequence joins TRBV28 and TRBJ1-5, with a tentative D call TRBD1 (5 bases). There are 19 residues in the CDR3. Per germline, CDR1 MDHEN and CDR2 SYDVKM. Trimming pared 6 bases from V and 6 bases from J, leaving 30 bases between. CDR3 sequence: CASSLPGGAGRGGGQPQHF. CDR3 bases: TGTGCCAGCAGCCTCCCCGGCGGGGCAGGGCGTGGAGGTGGTCAGCCCCAGCATTTT.